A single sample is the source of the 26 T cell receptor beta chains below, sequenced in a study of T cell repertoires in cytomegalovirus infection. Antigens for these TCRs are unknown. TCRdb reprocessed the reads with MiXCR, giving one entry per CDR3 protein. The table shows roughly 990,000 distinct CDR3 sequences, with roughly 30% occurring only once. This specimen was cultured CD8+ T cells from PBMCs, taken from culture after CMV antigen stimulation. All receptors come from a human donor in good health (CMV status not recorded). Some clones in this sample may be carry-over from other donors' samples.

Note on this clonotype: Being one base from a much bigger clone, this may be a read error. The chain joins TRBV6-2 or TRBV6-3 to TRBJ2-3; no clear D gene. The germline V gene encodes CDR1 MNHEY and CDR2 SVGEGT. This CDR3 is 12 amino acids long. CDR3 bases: TGTGCCAGCAGCTGGATTTTAGATACGCAGTGTTTT. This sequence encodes CASSWILDTQCF.

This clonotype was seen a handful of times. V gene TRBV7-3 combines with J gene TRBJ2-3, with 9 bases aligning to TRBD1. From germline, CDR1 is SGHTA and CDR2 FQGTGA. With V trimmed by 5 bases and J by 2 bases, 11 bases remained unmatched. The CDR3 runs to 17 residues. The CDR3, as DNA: TGTGCCAGCAGCAGCCGGGACAGGGTGGGGGCCACAGATACGCAGTATTTT. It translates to CASSSRDRVGATDTQYF.

CDR3 nucleotide sequence: TGTGCCAGCACCCCCGCAAACACTGTCTACGAGCAGTACGTC. Translating it yields CASTPANTVYEQYV. This chain connects TRBV27 to TRBJ2-7; no clear D gene. Looked up from germline, CDR1 is MNHEY and CDR2 is SMNVEV (reference sequence). V gave up 7 bases and J gave up 3 bases, with 16 bases separating them. This CDR3 region has 14 residues.

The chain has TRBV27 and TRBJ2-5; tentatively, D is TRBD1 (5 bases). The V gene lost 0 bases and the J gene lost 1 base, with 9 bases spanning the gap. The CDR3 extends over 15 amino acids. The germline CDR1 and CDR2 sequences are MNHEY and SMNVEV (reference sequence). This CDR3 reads CASSLSTERQETQYF. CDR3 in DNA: TGTGCCAGCAGTTTATCGACAGAGCGCCAAGAGACCCAGTACTTC.

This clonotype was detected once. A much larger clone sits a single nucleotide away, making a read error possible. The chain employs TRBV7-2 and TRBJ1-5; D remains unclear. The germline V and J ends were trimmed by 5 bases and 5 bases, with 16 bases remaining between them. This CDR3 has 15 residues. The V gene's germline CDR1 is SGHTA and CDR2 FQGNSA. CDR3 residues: CASSVDGLWDQPQHF. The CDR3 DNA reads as TGTGCCAGCAGCGTAGATGGCCTCTGGGATCAGCCCCAGCATTTT.

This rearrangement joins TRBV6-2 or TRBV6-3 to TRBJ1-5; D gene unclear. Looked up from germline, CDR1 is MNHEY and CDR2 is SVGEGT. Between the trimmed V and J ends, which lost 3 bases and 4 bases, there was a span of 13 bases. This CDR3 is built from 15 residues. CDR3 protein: CASSYGQLVNQPQHF. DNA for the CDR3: TGTGCCAGCAGTTATGGGCAGCTGGTGAATCAGCCCCAGCATTTT.

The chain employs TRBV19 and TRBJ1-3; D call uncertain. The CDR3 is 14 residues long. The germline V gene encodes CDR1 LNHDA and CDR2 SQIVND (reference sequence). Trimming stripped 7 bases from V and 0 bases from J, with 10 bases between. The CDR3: CASTARSSGNTIYF. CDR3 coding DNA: TGTGCCAGTACTGCCAGGAGCTCTGGAAACACCATATATTTT.

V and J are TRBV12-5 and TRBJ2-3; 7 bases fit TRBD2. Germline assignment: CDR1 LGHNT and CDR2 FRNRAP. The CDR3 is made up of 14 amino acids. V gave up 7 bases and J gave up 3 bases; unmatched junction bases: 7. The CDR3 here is CASVLAGGTDTQYF. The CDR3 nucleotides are TGTGCTAGTGTTCTTGCCGGGGGGACAGATACGCAGTATTTT.

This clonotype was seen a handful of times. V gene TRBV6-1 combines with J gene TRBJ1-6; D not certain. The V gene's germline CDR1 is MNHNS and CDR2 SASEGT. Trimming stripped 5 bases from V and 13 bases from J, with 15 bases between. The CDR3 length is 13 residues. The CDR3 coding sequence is TGTGCCAGCAGTCTCTGGGGAAAGTTGCCCCTCCACTTT. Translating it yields CASSLWGKLPLHF.

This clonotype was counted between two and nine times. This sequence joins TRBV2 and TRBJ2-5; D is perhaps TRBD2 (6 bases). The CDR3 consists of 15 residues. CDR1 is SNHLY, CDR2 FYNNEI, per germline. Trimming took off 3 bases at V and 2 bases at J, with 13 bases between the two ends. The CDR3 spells CASSDKGLPQETQYF. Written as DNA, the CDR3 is TGTGCCAGCAGTGATAAGGGACTCCCTCAAGAGACCCAGTACTTC.

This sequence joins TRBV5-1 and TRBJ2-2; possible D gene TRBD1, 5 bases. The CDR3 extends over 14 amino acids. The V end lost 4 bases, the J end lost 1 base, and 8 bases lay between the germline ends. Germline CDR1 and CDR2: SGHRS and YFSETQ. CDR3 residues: CASSLDKNTGELFF. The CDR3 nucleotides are TGCGCCAGCAGCCTGGACAAGAACACCGGGGAGCTGTTTTTT.

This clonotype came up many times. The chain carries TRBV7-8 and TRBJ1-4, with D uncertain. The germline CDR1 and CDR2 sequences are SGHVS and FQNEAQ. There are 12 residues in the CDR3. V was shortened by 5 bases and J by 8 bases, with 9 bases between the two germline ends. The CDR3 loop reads CASSQGREKLFF. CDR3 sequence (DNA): TGTGCCAGCAGCCAAGGCAGAGAAAAACTGTTTTTT.

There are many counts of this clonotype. CDR3 DNA: TGTGCCAGCAGCTCCGGGTTGGACGAGCAGTACTTC. This gives the protein CASSSGLDEQYF. The chain joins TRBV7-2 to TRBJ2-7; D gene unclear. V lost 4 bases and J 5 bases, leaving 9 bases between the germline ends. Germline CDR1 is SGHTA and CDR2 is FQGNSA. This CDR3 is built from 12 residues. Full variable domain (missing parts from reference TRBV7-2 and TRBJ2-7): GAGVSQSPSNKVTEKGKDVELRCDPISGHTALYWYRQSLGQGLEFLIYFQGNSAPDKSGLPSDRFSAERTGGSVSTLTIQRTQQEDSAVYLCASSSGLDEQYFGPGTRLTVT.

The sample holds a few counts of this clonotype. CDR3 protein: CASSEERYLTYEQYF. The CDR3 bases are TGTGCCAGCAGTGAAGAAAGGTACTTAACCTACGAGCAGTACTTC. The J gene is TRBJ2-7, the V gene TRBV2, with D unresolved. The ends were cut back, 1 base at V and 2 bases at J, with 12 bases in the middle. Germline CDR1 SNHLY, CDR2 FYNNEI. There are 15 residues in the CDR3.

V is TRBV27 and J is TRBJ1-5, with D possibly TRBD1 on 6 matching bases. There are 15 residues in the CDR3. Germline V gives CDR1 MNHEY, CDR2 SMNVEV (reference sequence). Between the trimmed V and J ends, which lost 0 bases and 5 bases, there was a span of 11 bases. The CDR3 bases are TGTGCCAGCAGTTTATCCAGGGGAGGCGATCAGCCCCAGCATTTT. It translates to CASSLSRGGDQPQHF.

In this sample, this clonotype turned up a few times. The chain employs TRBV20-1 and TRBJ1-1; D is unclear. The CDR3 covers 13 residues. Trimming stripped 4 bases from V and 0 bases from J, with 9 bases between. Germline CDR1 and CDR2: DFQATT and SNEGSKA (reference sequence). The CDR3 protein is CSAIEGLNTEAFF. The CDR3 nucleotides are TGCAGTGCTATAGAGGGCCTGAACACTGAAGCTTTCTTT.

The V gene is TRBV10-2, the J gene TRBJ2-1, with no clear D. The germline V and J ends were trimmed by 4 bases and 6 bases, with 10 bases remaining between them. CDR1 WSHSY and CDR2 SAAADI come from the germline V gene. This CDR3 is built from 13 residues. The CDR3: CASSVWQSNEQFF. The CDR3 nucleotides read TGCGCCAGCAGTGTATGGCAGTCCAATGAGCAGTTCTTC.

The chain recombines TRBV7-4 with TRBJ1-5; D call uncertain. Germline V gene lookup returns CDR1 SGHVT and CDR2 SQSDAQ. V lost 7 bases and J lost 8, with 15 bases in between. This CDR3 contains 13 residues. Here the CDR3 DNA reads TGTGCCAGCAACTCTGACATCGGAGAGCCCCAGCATTTT. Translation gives CASNSDIGEPQHF.

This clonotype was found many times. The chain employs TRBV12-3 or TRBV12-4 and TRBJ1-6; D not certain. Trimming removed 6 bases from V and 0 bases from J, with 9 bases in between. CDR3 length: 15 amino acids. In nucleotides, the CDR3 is TGTGCCAGCAGCCCCACGGGCTCCTATAATTCACCCCTCCACTTT. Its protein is CASSPTGSYNSPLHF.

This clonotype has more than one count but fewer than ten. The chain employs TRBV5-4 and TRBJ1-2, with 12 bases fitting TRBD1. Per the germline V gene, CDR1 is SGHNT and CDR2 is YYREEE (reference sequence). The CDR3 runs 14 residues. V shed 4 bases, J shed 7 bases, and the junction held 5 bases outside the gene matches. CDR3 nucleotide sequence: TGTGCCAGCAGCCCGGGACAGGGGGCGCTTGGCTACACCTTC. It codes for CASSPGQGALGYTF.

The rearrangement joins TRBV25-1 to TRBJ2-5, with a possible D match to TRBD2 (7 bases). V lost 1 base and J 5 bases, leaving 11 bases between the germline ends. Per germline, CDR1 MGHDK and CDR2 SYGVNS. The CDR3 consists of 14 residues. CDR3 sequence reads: CASSEWRGPETQYF. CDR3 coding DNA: TGTGCCAGCAGTGAATGGCGGGGGCCGGAGACCCAGTACTTC.

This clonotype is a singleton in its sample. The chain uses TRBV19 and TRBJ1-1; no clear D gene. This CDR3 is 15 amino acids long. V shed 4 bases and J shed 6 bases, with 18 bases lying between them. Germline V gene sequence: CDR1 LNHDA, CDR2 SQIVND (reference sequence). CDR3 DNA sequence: TGTGCCAGTAGTAGAGCTAGGATAGTAGACGCTGAAGCTTTCTTT. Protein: CASSRARIVDAEAFF.

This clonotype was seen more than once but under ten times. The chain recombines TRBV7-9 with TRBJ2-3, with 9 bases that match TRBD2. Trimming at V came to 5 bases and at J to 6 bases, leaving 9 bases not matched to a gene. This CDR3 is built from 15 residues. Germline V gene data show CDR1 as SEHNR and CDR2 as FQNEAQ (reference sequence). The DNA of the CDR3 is TGTGCCAGCAGCGGGACCAGCGGGGGGAGGGATACGCAGTATTTT. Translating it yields CASSGTSGGRDTQYF.

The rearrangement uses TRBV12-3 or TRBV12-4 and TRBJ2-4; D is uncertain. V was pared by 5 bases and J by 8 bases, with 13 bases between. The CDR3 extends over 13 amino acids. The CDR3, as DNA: TGTGCCAGCAGTCCCTCACTTCTGGACATTCAGTACTTC. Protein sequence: CASSPSLLDIQYF.

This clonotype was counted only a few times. This CDR3 is CASSSTGRKYEQYV. CDR3 in DNA: TGTGCCAGCAGCTCGACGGGACGTAAGTACGAGCAGTACGTC. V is TRBV7-9 and J is TRBJ2-7; the D call may be TRBD1 or TRBD2 (5 bases each). V dropped 4 bases and J dropped 4 bases, with 14 bases sitting between them. Germline V gives CDR1 SEHNR, CDR2 FQNEAQ (reference sequence). The CDR3 length is 14 residues.

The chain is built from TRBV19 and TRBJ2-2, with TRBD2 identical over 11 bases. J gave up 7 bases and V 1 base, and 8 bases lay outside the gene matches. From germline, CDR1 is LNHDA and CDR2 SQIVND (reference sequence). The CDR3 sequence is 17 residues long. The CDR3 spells CASSIALAGVRVGELFF. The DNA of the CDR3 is TGTGCCAGTAGTATAGCACTAGCGGGGGTCCGGGTCGGGGAGCTGTTTTTT.